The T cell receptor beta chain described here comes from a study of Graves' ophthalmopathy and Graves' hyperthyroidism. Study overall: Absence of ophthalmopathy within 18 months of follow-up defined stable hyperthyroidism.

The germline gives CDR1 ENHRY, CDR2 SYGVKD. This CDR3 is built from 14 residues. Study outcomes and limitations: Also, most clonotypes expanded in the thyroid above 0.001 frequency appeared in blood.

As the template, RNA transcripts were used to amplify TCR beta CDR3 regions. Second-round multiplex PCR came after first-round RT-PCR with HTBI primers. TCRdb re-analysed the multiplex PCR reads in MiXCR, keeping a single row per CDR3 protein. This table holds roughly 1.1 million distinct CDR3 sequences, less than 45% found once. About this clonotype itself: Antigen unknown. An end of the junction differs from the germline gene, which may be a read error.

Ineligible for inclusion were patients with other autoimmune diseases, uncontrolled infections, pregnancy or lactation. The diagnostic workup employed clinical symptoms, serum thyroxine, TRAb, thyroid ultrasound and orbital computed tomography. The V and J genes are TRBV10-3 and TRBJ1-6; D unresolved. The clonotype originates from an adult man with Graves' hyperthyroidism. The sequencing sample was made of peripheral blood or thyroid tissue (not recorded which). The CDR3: CASSSEAYNSPLHF. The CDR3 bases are TGTGCCAGCAGTTCCGAGGCCTATAATTCACCCCTCCACTTT.